Below, 7 T cell receptor beta chains from the same sample are listed, as sequenced in a study of shared clonotypes between healthy human individuals. Produced via immunoSEQ multiplex PCR; TCRdb's table is partial and in-frame only. The data show some 2,000,000 clones, with roughly 96% seen just once and more than 0.1% held by the top ten. The sequencing input was naive CD4+ T cells sorted from blood. Sample subset: CD45RA+ positively selected. The receptors originated from a man aged 18 to 29 in good health.

The rearrangement joins TRBV4-2 to TRBJ2-5; D could derive from TRBD1 or TRBD2 (6 bases each). V was clipped by 2 bases and J by 5 bases, with 15 bases between them. The CDR3 is 15 amino acids. The germline CDR1 and CDR2 sequences are LGHNA and YNFKEQ. As DNA, the CDR3 is TGTGCCAGCAGCCAACAAGGGGGAGGATTGGAGACCCAGTACTTC. Protein sequence: CASSQQGGGLETQYF.

This sequence joins TRBV27 and TRBJ2-1; 13 bases are shared with TRBD2. The V segment lost 3 bases and the J segment 0 bases; nucleotides outside the gene matches: 5. This CDR3 has 18 amino acids. CDR1 MNHEY and CDR2 SMNVEV come from the germline V gene (reference sequence). The CDR3 nucleotides are TGTGCCAGCAGTTTCCTACGGACTAGCGGGGGCTCCTACAATGAGCAGTTCTTC. Translating it yields CASSFLRTSGGSYNEQFF.

The chain recombines TRBV6-6 with TRBJ1-5; a possible D gene is TRBD1 (6 bases). This CDR3 contains 15 residues. V was cut by 2 bases and J by 6 bases, with 14 bases left in between. Germline V gene sequence: CDR1 MNHNY, CDR2 SVGAGI (reference sequence). Written as DNA, the CDR3 is TGTGCCAGCAGTTACGGATCTGGGGGCCCTCAGCCCCAGCATTTT. This sequence encodes CASSYGSGGPQPQHF.

The rearrangement links TRBV30 to TRBJ2-5; weak D call: TRBD1 (6 bases). The CDR3 spans 15 residues. Germline V lookup: CDR1 GTSNPN, CDR2 SVGIG (reference sequence). V lost 2 bases to trimming and J lost 5 bases, with 18 bases between them. DNA of the CDR3: TGTGCCTGGAGTAAAAATTTGGGACACTCGGAGACCCAGTACTTC. As protein: CAWSKNLGHSETQYF.

The gene calls are TRBV10-3 and TRBJ2-1; possible D gene TRBD1, 6 bases. The CDR3 runs 15 residues. Germline V gene lookup returns CDR1 ENHRY and CDR2 SYGVKD. V lost 7 bases and J 9 bases, leaving 22 bases between the germline ends. The CDR3: CAINSGTQGFGEQFF. The DNA for the CDR3 is TGTGCCATCAATTCCGGGACACAGGGATTTGGTGAGCAGTTCTTC.

The V and J genes are TRBV6-5 and TRBJ1-2; no reliable D call. CDR1 is MNHEY, CDR2 SVGAGI, per germline. The CDR3 length is 11 residues. The V end lost 5 bases, the J end lost 0 bases, and 1 base lay between the germline ends. The CDR3 bases are TGTGCCAGCAGTACTAACTATGGCTACACCTTC. Residues: CASSTNYGYTF.

The rearrangement joins TRBV4-3 to TRBJ1-6; tentatively, D is TRBD1 (5 bases). The V end lost 0 bases, the J end lost 11 bases, and 8 bases lay between the germline ends. Germline loops: CDR1 LGHNA, CDR2 YSLEER. The CDR3 totals 13 residues. CDR3 loop: CASSQETATPLHF. CDR3 coding DNA: TGCGCCAGCAGCCAAGAGACAGCTACACCCCTCCACTTT.